This T cell receptor beta chain originates from a study of beta chain features in type 1 diabetes. Study-wide results and caveats: Moderate but significant shortening of TCRB CDR3s was recorded in all four CD4+ subsets from Type 1 diabetes patients.

Germline loops: CDR1 SGHDN, CDR2 FVKESK. V was trimmed by 2 bases and J by 2 bases, leaving 22 bases between them. CDR3 length equals 20 residues. This clone was seen more than once but under ten times. The antigen is undetermined. The authors reverse transcribed all of the isolated RNA, so sequencing captured expressed TCRB transcripts. The assay was immunoSEQ multiplex PCR, and TCRdb's table has in-frame clones only and misses some. The sample consists of some 370,000 clones, around a tenth of them appearing once. What was sequenced was central memory CD4+ T cells from blood. This TCR derives from a man aged 25 to 40 with type 1 diabetes. The V call is TRBV14, the J call TRBJ2-6, with D maybe TRBD1 (6 bases). In DNA form, the CDR3 reads TGTGCCAGCAGCCAAAGGACGGGCGGAACAGGGAACCCTGGGGCCAACGTCCTGACTTTC. It specifies CASSQRTGGTGNPGANVLTF.